This TCR beta chain is drawn from a study of CD8+ T cells in alopecia areata. Study-wide points: TCR sharing across patients was less clear than in mice, possibly HLA-related.

In each case, RNA was isolated and then reverse transcribed into cDNA as the sequencing template. Profiled with immunoSEQ multiplex PCR; TCRdb holds only in-frame clones, not every one. The sample consists of 200,000 to 250,000 clones, approximately 53% of them appearing once. As to this clone: No antigen is known for it.

Sorted out of PBMCs were CD4+ T cells and CD8+ T cells. After removal of 1 base from V and 5 bases from J, the junction contained 4 bases not matched to a gene. The length of the CDR3 is 15 residues. Germline values: CDR1 LNHDA, CDR2 SQIVND (reference sequence). The chain has TRBV19 and TRBJ1-1, with TRBD1 matching over 10 bases. The sequence derives from a human donor in good health. The sample comprised CD8+ T cells sorted from blood. The CDR3: CASSIGTGGITEAFF. The CDR3 DNA follows: TGTGCCAGTAGTATAGGGACAGGGGGAATAACTGAAGCTTTCTTT.